This T cell receptor (beta chain) was recovered during a study of shared T cell receptors in the human thymus. V shed 5 bases and J 1 base; nucleotides not matched to a gene: 10. CDR1 is LNHNV, CDR2 YYDKDF, per germline (reference sequence). This CDR3 is 16 amino acids long. Only in-frame clones appear in the TCRdb table, and some are missing; sequencing was by immunoSEQ multiplex PCR. The sample has roughly 560,000 clones, 75% to 85% seen once; the top ten hold roughly 0.013%. These data also featured in a second study, about human thymus T cells. From that report: Serving as donors were healthy Finnish infants, each of whom was having open corrective surgery for congenital heart defects. Resections from corrective heart surgery provided thymus tissue. Across thymic and blood repertoires, the usage of V and J genes appeared to be biased. The related literature has documented a marked overlap of thymic repertoires among unrelated individuals.

This clonotype was sampled from a boy under two years old with a congenital heart defect. The chain combines TRBV15 with TRBJ2-5, with 7 bases that match TRBD1. The sequenced sample consisted of thymocytes. This CDR3 reads CATSPGPGTVQETQYF. The DNA of the CDR3 is TGTGCCACCAGCCCCGGGCCCGGGACAGTCCAAGAGACCCAGTACTTC.